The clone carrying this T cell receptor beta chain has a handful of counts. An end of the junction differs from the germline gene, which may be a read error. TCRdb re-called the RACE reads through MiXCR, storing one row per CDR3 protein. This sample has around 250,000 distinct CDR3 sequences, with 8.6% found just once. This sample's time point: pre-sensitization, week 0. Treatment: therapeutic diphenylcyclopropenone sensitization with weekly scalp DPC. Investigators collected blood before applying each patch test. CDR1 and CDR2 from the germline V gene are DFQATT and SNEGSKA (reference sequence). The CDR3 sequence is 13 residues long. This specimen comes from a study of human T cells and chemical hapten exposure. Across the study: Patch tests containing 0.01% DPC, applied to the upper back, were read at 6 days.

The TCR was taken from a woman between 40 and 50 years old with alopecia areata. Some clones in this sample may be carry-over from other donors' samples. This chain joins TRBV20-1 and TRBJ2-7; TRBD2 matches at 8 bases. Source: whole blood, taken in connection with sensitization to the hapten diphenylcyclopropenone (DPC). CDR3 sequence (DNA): TGTACCGCCAGGAGCGGGGGCACCTACGAGCAGTACTTC. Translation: CTARSGGTYEQYF.